This T cell receptor beta chain was retrieved from a study of shared clonotypes between healthy human individuals. The protocol was immunoSEQ multiplex PCR, while the TCRdb copy is restricted to in-frame clones and leaves out a portion. The sample gives around 2,000,000 clones, about 95% of which show up once; more than 0.9% is in the top ten. CDR1 and CDR2 from the germline V gene are MNHNY and SVGAGI (reference sequence). The CDR3 has 13 residues. V was trimmed by 4 bases and J by 8 bases, leaving 14 bases between them. General study results and limits: Clonotypes shared by all four sorted-subset donors had higher generation probabilities than non-shared clonotypes.

Positive CCR7 selection of CD45RO-negative cells yielded the naive CD8 cells, and terminally differentiated effector memory CD45RA+ cells were excluded. Details on this clone: The antigen remains unidentified.

Specimen: naive CD8+ T cells sorted from blood. V usage is TRBV6-6 and J usage is TRBJ1-1, with D uncertain. The TCR comes from a man aged 18 to 29 in good health. The CDR3 sequence: CASSSLAGLEAFF. The DNA of the CDR3 is TGTGCCAGCAGTTCTCTCGCGGGGTTGGAAGCTTTCTTT.